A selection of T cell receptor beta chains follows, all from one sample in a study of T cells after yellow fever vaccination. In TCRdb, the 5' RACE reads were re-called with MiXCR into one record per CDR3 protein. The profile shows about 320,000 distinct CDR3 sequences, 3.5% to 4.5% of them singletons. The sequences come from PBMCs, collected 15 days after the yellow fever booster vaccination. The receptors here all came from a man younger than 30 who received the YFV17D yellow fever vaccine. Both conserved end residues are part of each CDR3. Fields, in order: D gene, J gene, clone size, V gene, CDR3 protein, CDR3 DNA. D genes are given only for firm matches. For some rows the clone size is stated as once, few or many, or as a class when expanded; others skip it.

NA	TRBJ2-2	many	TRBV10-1	CASSPGRDNTGELFF	TGCGCCAGCAGCCCCGGACGGGACAACACCGGGGAGCTGTTTTTT
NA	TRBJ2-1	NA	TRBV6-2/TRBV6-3	CASSPTFHEQFF	TGTGCCAGCAGCCCCACTTTCCATGAGCAGTTCTTC
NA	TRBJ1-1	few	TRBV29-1	CSVVWQENTEAFF	TGCAGCGTTGTATGGCAGGAGAACACTGAAGCTTTCTTT
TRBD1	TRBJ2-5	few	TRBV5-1	CASSSTGGREETQYF	TGCGCCAGCAGCTCGACAGGGGGACGGGAAGAGACCCAGTACTTC
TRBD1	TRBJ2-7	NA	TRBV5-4	CASSPSPGQGHEQYF	TGTGCCAGCAGCCCCAGTCCTGGACAGGGGCACGAGCAGTACTTC
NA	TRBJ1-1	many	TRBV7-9	CASGWGFVNTEAFF	TGTGCCAGCGGTTGGGGGTTCGTCAACACTGAAGCTTTCTTT
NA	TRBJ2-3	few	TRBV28	CASSFSGLTTDTQYF	TGTGCCAGCAGTTTTAGCGGACTTACCACAGATACGCAGTATTTT
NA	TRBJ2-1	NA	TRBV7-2	CASSLARDSEQFF	TGTGCCAGCAGCTTAGCCAGAGACAGTGAGCAGTTCTTC
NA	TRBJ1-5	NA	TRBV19	CASSLTGAHGPQHF	TGTGCCAGTAGTTTGACAGGTGCTCACGGGCCCCAGCATTTT
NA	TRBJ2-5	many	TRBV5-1	CASSPGTAETQYF	TGCGCCAGCAGCCCGGGGACTGCAGAGACCCAGTACTTC
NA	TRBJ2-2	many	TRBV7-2	CASRPPSSVGIGELFF	TGTGCCAGCAGGCCCCCCTCCAGCGTCGGTATCGGGGAGCTGTTTTTT
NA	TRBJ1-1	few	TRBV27	CASSTPQANTEAFF	TGTGCCAGCAGTACCCCGCAGGCGAACACTGAAGCTTTCTTT
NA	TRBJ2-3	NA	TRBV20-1	CSALLSDTQYF	TGCAGTGCTCTCCTGTCAGATACGCAGTATTTT
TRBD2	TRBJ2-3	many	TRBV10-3	CAISDRDGLAGGPPDTQYF	TGTGCCATCAGCGACAGGGATGGTTTAGCGGGGGGGCCGCCAGATACGCAGTATTTT
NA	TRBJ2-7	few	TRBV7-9	CASSSSQLIYEQYF	TGTGCCAGCAGCAGCTCTCAACTTATCTACGAGCAGTACTTC
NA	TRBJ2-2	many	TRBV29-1	CSGRSAGELFF	TGCAGCGGCCGGAGCGCCGGGGAGCTGTTTTTT
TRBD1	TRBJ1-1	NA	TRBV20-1	CSADSRQGVGEAFF	TGCAGTGCTGACAGTAGACAGGGGGTGGGTGAAGCTTTCTTT
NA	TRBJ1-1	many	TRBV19	CASSTPSTESNTEAFF	TGTGCCAGTAGTACCCCCTCGACAGAATCGAACACTGAAGCTTTCTTT
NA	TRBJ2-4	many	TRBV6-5	CASSYREGAKNIQYF	TGTGCCAGCAGTTACAGGGAAGGGGCCAAAAACATTCAGTACTTC
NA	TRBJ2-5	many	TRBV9	CASSPSRGETQYF	TGTGCCAGCAGCCCTAGCAGAGGGGAGACCCAGTACTTC
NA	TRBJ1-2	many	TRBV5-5	CASSIIGFVYTF	TGTGCCAGCAGTATTATAGGGTTTGTCTACACCTTC
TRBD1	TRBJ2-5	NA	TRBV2	CASSEATGAQETQYF	TGTGCCAGCAGTGAAGCCACAGGGGCGCAAGAGACCCAGTACTTC
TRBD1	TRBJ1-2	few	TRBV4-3	CASSQDRDRTYGYTF	TGCGCCAGCAGCCAAGATCGGGACAGAACGTATGGCTACACCTTC
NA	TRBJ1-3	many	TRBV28	CASSSSGSTIYF	TGTGCCAGCAGTAGCTCTGGAAGCACCATATATTTT
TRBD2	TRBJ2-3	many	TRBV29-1	CSVPGDYTDTQYF	TGCAGCGTTCCGGGGGACTACACAGATACGCAGTATTTT
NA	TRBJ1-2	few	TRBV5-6	CASSYGQLSYGYTF	TGTGCCAGCAGCTATGGACAGCTTTCCTATGGCTACACCTTC
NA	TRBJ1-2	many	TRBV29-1	CSVEWIGGNYGYTF	TGCAGCGTTGAGTGGATTGGGGGAAACTATGGCTACACCTTC
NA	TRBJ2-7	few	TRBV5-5	CASSLSPLLRGEGSDEQYF	TGTGCCAGCAGCTTGAGCCCCCTGTTGAGGGGGGAAGGTTCCGACGAGCAGTACTTC
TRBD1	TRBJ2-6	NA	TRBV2	CASPEIKQGFLSGANVLTF	TGTGCCAGCCCCGAAATCAAACAGGGGTTCCTCTCTGGGGCCAACGTCCTGACTTTC
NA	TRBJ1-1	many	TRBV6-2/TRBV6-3	CASSYPRSEAFF	TGTGCCAGCAGTTACCCCCGTTCTGAAGCTTTCTTT
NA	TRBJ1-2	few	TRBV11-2	CASSPPGSARDGYTF	TGTGCCAGCAGCCCCCCCGGAAGCGCCAGGGATGGCTACACCTTC
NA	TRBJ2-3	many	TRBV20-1	CSARGVGTDTQYF	TGCAGTGCTAGAGGGGTCGGCACAGATACGCAGTATTTT
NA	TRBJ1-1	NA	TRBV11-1	CASSWAGRTEAFF	TGTGCCAGCAGCTGGGCCGGGAGGACTGAAGCTTTCTTT
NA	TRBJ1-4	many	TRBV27	CASSPWTVTNEKLFF	TGTGCCAGCAGTCCCTGGACAGTAACTAATGAAAAACTGTTTTTT
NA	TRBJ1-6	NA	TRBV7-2	CASSLGYRASSYNSPLHF	TGTGCCAGCAGCTTAGGTTACAGGGCAAGCTCCTATAATTCACCCCTCCACTTT
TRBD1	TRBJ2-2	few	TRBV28	CAIHAGTGYTGELFF	TGTGCCATCCACGCCGGGACAGGATACACCGGGGAGCTGTTTTTT
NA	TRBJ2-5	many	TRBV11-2	CASSLDYFRQGQETQYF	TGTGCCAGCAGCTTAGACTACTTTCGGCAGGGGCAAGAGACCCAGTACTTC
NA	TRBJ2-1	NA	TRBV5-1	CASSLFGGEPYNEQFF	TGCGCCAGCAGCTTGTTCGGCGGGGAGCCCTACAATGAGCAGTTCTTC